This T cell receptor (beta chain) was recorded in a study of cytomegalovirus exposure and HLA in healthy donors (dated by TCRdb to 2016 to 2017). Turning to the overall study: In an earlier analysis of 450 to 750 of the donors, around 290 Gb of sequence data and approximately 100 million unique TCR beta sequences from 180 million or so T cells were reported. Approximately 330 gigabases of sequencing data and around 88 million unique TCR sequences made up an early release that covered several hundred HLA-typed donors. Of the roughly 400 genotyped donors, roughly 80% were placed in the genetic ancestry cluster associated with self-reported Caucasian donors. The aim of the study was to test whether cataloging public T cell receptors could identify signatures of past pathogen exposure. The T cell repertoires of 700 or so subjects were profiled by immunosequencing and related to cytomegalovirus serostatus. Besides the first cohort of 666 subjects, a separate validation cohort made up of 120 or so different subjects was used. The study combined high-throughput TCR immunosequencing, statistical association of individual TCRs with disease status, and machine learning to predict cytomegalovirus infection status. A later analysis re-analyzed previously published TCR beta repertoires from roughly 690 donors and added high-resolution HLA genotyping to study TCR occurrence patterns. The later analysis used no new phenotypic data to find candidate immune exposures, relying instead on TCR beta sequences and their occurrence across donors. An earlier analysis of 587 of the donors applied high-throughput TCR beta sequencing to assess whether each TCR beta V gene segment acted as functional or pseudogenic. Donor age, sex, ethnicity and CMV serostatus were collected together with the repertoire data. Genome-wide SNP genotypes for about three fifths of the roughly 700 donors were used in a later genetic analysis, which treated that subset as a discovery cohort. Every discovery cohort repertoire had been produced on one sequencing platform. Both class I and class II loci were covered by HLA typing, at four-digit resolution. Typing coverage varied by locus: roughly 629-630 donors for A, B, C, DRB1 and DQB1; 522 for DQA1; about 590 for DPA1; more than 450 for DPB1. Because of strong linkage in the cohort, roughly five DR-DQ haplotypes were treated as single units for association and clustering. On average, over 200,000 unique TCR beta nucleotide sequences were sequenced per donor among 300 to 500 genotyped donors of the cohort, with 15% to 20% of those sequences being non-productive.

What the work shows at the level of the full study, not this receptor alone: In the study, 150 to 200 TCR beta chains were listed as associated with cytomegalovirus. Because counts were too low, around 18 rarely observed V segments, including chromosome 9 orphons, were left out of the earlier analysis of 587 of the donors. When HLA alleles, especially DR and DQ, strongly co-occurred, attributing TCR associations to individual alleles was difficult. In a later analysis, HLA-associated TCR beta chains were found to be more clonally expanded and to have lower generation probabilities than equally common non-associated chains. In an earlier analysis of roughly 560 of the donors, most TCR beta V segments were observed in productive rearrangements about 90% or about 30% of the time, broadly matching IMGT annotations. Most TCR sequences were seen in very few donors, while some public TCRs were found in many individuals. A later analysis found that TCR association rates varied across HLA loci, with DRB1 alleles showing the most associated TCRs and HLA-C alleles the fewest. The authors suggested that the approach could potentially be extended to other disease states and immunological phenotypes. Because HLA typing was unavailable for some donors at each locus, only the typed subset was used in association tests. Specific HLA alleles were associated with more than 15,000 TCR beta sequences at a false discovery rate of 0.05 in a later analysis. In a later analysis, several top co-occurrence clusters were reported to appear linked to parvovirus B19, influenza, CMV and Epstein-Barr virus. Some IMGT-functional V segments, including TRBV6-2 and TRBV6-3, could not be distinguished by the 87-base-pair reads and were therefore excluded. According to a later genetic analysis, donors in an Asian-associated ancestry cluster had fewer N-insertions in productive TCRs than the approximately 710-donor mean. The classifier was reported to diagnose cytomegalovirus status with high specificity and sensitivity in both the original cohort and the validation cohort. CMV serostatus was the only immune exposure information available for the cohort. Correlated functional status among segregating V segments might be attributable to linkage disequilibrium, but an unknown experimental factor could not be ruled out. In a later genetic analysis, a missense DCLRE1C variant was associated with V-gene and J-gene trimming of TCR beta chains, and the association was replicated in an independent cohort. A cluster of highly shared sequence variants was judged likely to represent a technical artifact of the sequencing pipeline. In vitro tests confirmed that a few of the cytomegalovirus-associated TCR beta chains recognize cytomegalovirus antigens. In a later analysis, most CMV-associated TCR beta chains were found to appear HLA-restricted, with HLA associations seemingly driven largely by CMV exposure. Roughly uniform sequencing depth across donors was assumed in presence/absence analyses, although this assumption may not hold. Only TCR beta chains were sequenced in this cohort, and the absence of alpha or paired-chain data limited detectable features. A further reported finding was that TCR beta sequences accurately predicted the HLA-A and HLA-B alleles for most subjects in the first cohort.

Library preparation employed the immunoSEQ multiplex PCR assay. For the multiplex PCR, a mixture combining 60 forward primers for TCR Vbeta segments and 13 reverse primers for TCR Jbeta segments was used. The CDR3 region of rearranged TCR beta genes was amplified from genomic DNA with a multiplex PCR assay. On the Illumina HiSeq System, the amplified TCR beta libraries were sequenced as 87-base-pair reads. For the original study's pipeline: Across the roughly 600 repertoires, a later analysis counted 80 million or so unique TCR beta chains, about 10 million of which were shared by at least two donors. To remove PCR and sequencing errors, raw reads were error-corrected and collapsed into unique sequences using a nearest-neighbor algorithm that merged closely related sequences. To assign V, D and J gene segments, CDR3 sequences were aligned to IMGT reference sequences. For a sequence to be retained, a match of at least six nucleotides was required to both a V gene segment and a J gene segment. Rearrangements were classified as productive when the CDR3 lacked stop codons and remained in frame with V and J, and all other rearrangements were classified as non-productive. Following IMGT convention, CDR3 was defined as the stretch from the second conserved V-encoded cysteine to the conserved J-encoded phenylalanine. The earlier analysis of approximately 590 of the donors excluded any sequence lacking an unambiguous match to a single V gene segment. In an earlier analysis of 587 of the donors, V segments were called functional above 56.7% productive rearrangements and were called segregating when the between-donor standard deviation exceeded 5%. A statistical classification framework was built to diagnose cytomegalovirus status from the catalog of TCR beta chain sequences. A later analysis assigned V and J genes by comparing TCR nucleotide sequences with IMGT/GENE-DB human TR gene sequences. The TCRdist pipeline was used in a later analysis to assign CDR3 sequences and most-parsimonious VDJ recombination scenarios. A later analysis defined each TCR beta chain by its CDR3 amino acid sequence plus V-gene family, and excluded reads lacking a unique V-gene family. In a later analysis, 450 to 600 highly shared, low-generation-probability nucleotide sequences were removed to address suspected cross-contamination and a sequencing artifact. In a later analysis, a clonal expansion index was calculated for each public chain from normalized within-repertoire ranks of inferred template counts. A later analysis computed generation probabilities with a VDJ recombination model fitted to out-of-frame rearrangements, and checked the results against IGoR. Hypergeometric tests were used in a later analysis to score TCR-TCR, TCR-HLA and TCR-CMV co-occurrence, with a repertoire-size bias correction applied to the TCR pairs. To estimate false discovery rates, a later analysis permuted the HLA or CMV assignments 20 times. In a later analysis, co-occurring TCRs were grouped using DBSCAN, with TCRdist sequence similarity added in when clustering inside HLA-allele-positive subsets. Repertoires with fewer than 30,000 or more than 120,000 public chains were left out of co-occurrence clustering, as were five repertoires with anomalous nucleotide sharing. TCRdb re-hosts the immuneACCESS table, in-frame sequences only. Its copies lack some clones; in the studies checked, an unresolved V gene accounts for under half of them, and the cause for the rest is not known. D and trimming were read from the DNA, whereas the V and J calls and clone size are those reported in that table. The sample table records 25,000 to 30,000 clones; less than 70% of these occur just once. Of the sample, roughly 42% falls within the top ten clones.

Relative to germline, V is 6 bases shorter and J is 10 bases shorter, with 13 bases between their ends. From cysteine to phenylalanine, the CDR3 is 12 amino acids long. Only CDR3 DNA is held: 36 bases, read in frame from base 1. Reading the germline V gene gives CDR1 MDHEN and CDR2 SYDVKM. The cohort consisted of 666 healthy bone marrow donors. All cohort members were sampled while nominally healthy, although unrecorded immune exposures were likely present. The donor was CMV seropositive and belonged to the group of 250 to 350 seropositive cohort members. A peripheral blood sample was provided by each donor, and peripheral blood mononuclear cells were used for TCR beta sequencing. Genomic DNA extraction from the blood cell samples was performed with the Qiagen DNeasy Blood Extraction Kit. As for this clone: The target of this receptor is not known. No per-base quality is available; no much larger clone lies one base away.

Sequences were obtained from PBMCs. The chain was built from TRBV28 and TRBJ2-1; 5 matching bases give a weak D call of TRBD1. This TCR was recovered from a male donor in good health and CMV-seropositive. The sequenced DNA is TGTGCCAGCAGCTTCAGGGTGGGGGAGCAGTTCTTC. Its protein reads: CASSFRVGEQFF.